This passage covers 9 T cell receptor beta chains from one sample sequenced in a study of blood T cell repertoires in COVID-19. This table comes from immunoSEQ multiplex PCR, and its TCRdb copy is limited to in-frame clones, with some not included. The sample yields roughly 200,000 clones, approximately 80% seen once. What was sequenced was peripheral blood. All receptors derive from a man aged 50-60 years who had recovered from COVID-19.

The J gene is TRBJ2-1, the V gene TRBV29-1; maybe TRBD2 (5 bases). Looked up from germline, CDR1 is SQVTM and CDR2 is ANQGSEA. The CDR3 is 11 residues long. Trimming took off 5 bases at V and 8 bases at J, with 10 bases between the two ends. The CDR3 DNA reads as TGCAGCGTTACTAGTTGGGATGAGCAGTTCTTC. The encoded protein is CSVTSWDEQFF.

The J gene is TRBJ2-1, the V gene TRBV7-2; TRBD2 aligns across 13 bases. The junction had 5 bases not matched to a gene; V was cut back by 4 bases and J by 8 bases. Germline V CDR1 and CDR2: SGHTA, FQGNSA. CDR3 size: 15 residues. CDR3 loop: CASSSRTSGSYEQFF. CDR3 nucleotides: TGTGCCAGCAGCTCCCGGACTAGCGGGAGTTATGAGCAGTTCTTC.

This rearrangement joins TRBV7-3 to TRBJ2-3, with a possible D match to TRBD2 (6 bases). The CDR3 contains 15 residues. CDR1 is SGHTA and CDR2 is FQGTGA in the germline V gene. Trimming took 2 bases from V and 3 from J, leaving 12 bases between them. CDR3 DNA sequence: TGTGCCAGCAGCTTAGGTGTGGGACTTACAGATACGCAGTATTTT. It yields the protein CASSLGVGLTDTQYF. The full variable domain, rest sourced from reference TRBV7-3 and TRBJ2-3, is GAGVSQTPSNKVTEKGKYVELRCDPISGHTALYWYRQSLGQGPEFLIYFQGTGAADDSGLPNDRFFAVRPEGSVSTLKIQRTERGDSAVYLCASSLGVGLTDTQYFGPGTRLTVL.

The V and J genes are TRBV11-3 and TRBJ2-1, with D maybe TRBD1 (5 bases). V dropped 5 bases and J dropped 4 bases, with 15 bases sitting between them. Germline V gene data show CDR1 as SGHNT and CDR2 as YENEEA. This CDR3 region has 15 residues. CDR3 protein: CASSPHNDRYNEQFF. The CDR3, as DNA: TGTGCCAGCAGCCCACACAACGACAGATACAATGAGCAGTTCTTC. The full variable domain, its missing parts supplied by reference TRBV11-3 and TRBJ2-1, is EAGVVQSPRYKIIEKKQPVAFWCNPISGHNTLYWYLQNLGQGPELLIRYENEEAVDDSQLPKDRFSAERLKGVDSTLKIQPAELGDSAVYLCASSPHNDRYNEQFFGPGTRLTVL.

The J gene is TRBJ2-2, the V gene TRBV5-6; 11 positions match TRBD1. The CDR3 spans 15 residues. CDR1 and CDR2 (germline): SGHDT, YYEEEE. V gave up 4 bases and J gave up 3 bases; unmatched junction bases: 2. The CDR3 spells CASSRDRGYTGELFF. Here the CDR3 DNA reads TGTGCCAGCAGCCGGGACAGGGGGTACACCGGGGAGCTGTTTTTT.

The chain uses TRBV24-1 and TRBJ2-5; maybe TRBD1 (5 bases). The CDR3 has 13 residues. Germline V CDR1 and CDR2: KGHDR, SFDVKD. The germline V and J ends were trimmed by 10 bases and 2 bases, with 13 bases remaining between them. As DNA, the CDR3 is TGTGCCACTGGGGCGGCAGGACAAGAGACCCAGTACTTC. This encodes CATGAAGQETQYF.

This clone has at least ten counts. The chain links TRBV5-1 to TRBJ1-2, with D perhaps TRBD1 (6 bases). The germline CDR1 and CDR2 sequences are SGHRS and YFSETQ. The V and J ends lost 3 bases and 2 bases respectively, with 29 bases between them. The CDR3 covers 20 residues. The CDR3 reads CASSSSQSLHPGQRNYGYTF. As DNA, the CDR3 is TGCGCCAGCAGCTCATCACAAAGTTTACATCCGGGACAACGAAACTATGGCTACACCTTC. The full variable domain, completed using reference TRBV5-1 and TRBJ1-2, is KAGVTQTPRYLIKTRGQQVTLSCSPISGHRSVSWYQQTPGQGLQFLFEYFSETQRNKGNFPGRFSGRQFSNSRSEMNVSTLELGDSALYLCASSSSQSLHPGQRNYGYTFGSGTRLTVV.

This chain links TRBV19 with TRBJ2-7, with 7 bases identical to TRBD2. CDR3 length equals 16 residues. The V gene end was trimmed by 3 bases and the J gene end by 4 bases; junction bases not matched to a gene: 12. Germline V CDR1 and CDR2: LNHDA, SQIVND (reference sequence). CDR3 amino acids: CASSMGSSTSRYEQYF. The CDR3 DNA reads TGTGCCAGTAGTATGGGCTCGTCGACTAGCCGGTACGAGCAGTACTTC.

The table lists this clone with a few counts. The V call is TRBV9, the J call TRBJ2-7; the match to TRBD1 covers 12 bases. J lost 2 bases, V lost 4 bases, and 4 bases had no gene match. Per germline, CDR1 SGDLS and CDR2 YYNGEE. This CDR3 has 15 residues. In DNA form, the CDR3 reads TGTGCCAGCAGCTCGGGACAGGGGGCTCCCTACGAGCAGTACTTC. Amino acids: CASSSGQGAPYEQYF.